These 22 T cell receptor beta chains came from one sample sequenced in a study of cytomegalovirus exposure and HLA in healthy donors. PCR was performed using 60 Vbeta and 13 Jbeta primers. TCRdb's copy holds only in-frame clones and misses some; the assay was immunoSEQ multiplex PCR. The table shows some 78,000 clones, with 74% occurring only once. Sequencing was done on a sample of PBMCs. The origin of the receptors is a man in his forties in good health and CMV-seropositive.

V gene TRBV12-5 combines with J gene TRBJ2-7; a possible D gene is TRBD1 (6 bases). The germline V gene has CDR1 LGHNT and CDR2 FRNRAP. This CDR3 is built from 16 residues. Trimming left V 7 bases short and J 1 base short, with 20 bases between. This chain's CDR3 is CASDSRGPDGSYEQYF. For the CDR3, the DNA is TGTGCTAGTGACTCCAGGGGCCCCGACGGTTCCTACGAGCAGTACTTC.

The rearrangement links TRBV30 to TRBJ1-5; 8 nucleotides line up with TRBD1. Unmatched junction bases numbered 11, after V lost 3 bases and J lost 7 bases. The CDR3 has 15 amino acids. Per the germline V gene, CDR1 is GTSNPN and CDR2 is SVGIG (reference sequence). The CDR3 loop is CAWSSRQGSRQPQHF. CDR3 nucleotide sequence: TGTGCCTGGAGCTCGAGACAGGGGAGTAGGCAGCCCCAGCATTTT.

V usage is TRBV5-6 and J usage is TRBJ2-7; 7 bases are shared with TRBD1. Per the germline V gene, CDR1 is SGHDT and CDR2 is YYEEEE. J gave up 3 bases and V 2 bases, and 2 bases lay outside the gene matches. This CDR3 has 13 amino acids. The CDR3 DNA reads as TGTGCCAGCAGCTTCGACAGGGACTACGAGCAGTACTTC. Encoded protein: CASSFDRDYEQYF.

The V call is TRBV30, the J call TRBJ2-3; D is unresolved. CDR1 and CDR2 from the germline V gene are GTSNPN and SVGIG (reference sequence). Trimming took 4 bases from V and 12 from J, leaving 20 bases between them. The CDR3 spans 13 residues. The CDR3 loop is CAWTQMAVAPQYF. The CDR3 nucleotides read TGTGCCTGGACCCAAATGGCGGTAGCCCCCCAGTATTTT.

The chain links TRBV7-2 to TRBJ2-7, with D perhaps matching TRBD1 (6 bases). V lost 3 bases to trimming and J lost 0 bases, with 9 bases between them. The CDR3 extends over 14 amino acids. Germline V gene data show CDR1 as SGHTA and CDR2 as FQGNSA. CDR3 in DNA: TGTGCCAGCAGCTTGGAGACAGGCTCCTACGAGCAGTACTTC. Its protein is CASSLETGSYEQYF. Full variable domain (outside the CDR3, taken from reference TRBV7-2 and TRBJ2-7): GAGVSQSPSNKVTEKGKDVELRCDPISGHTALYWYRQSLGQGLEFLIYFQGNSAPDKSGLPSDRFSAERTGGSVSTLTIQRTQQEDSAVYLCASSLETGSYEQYFGPGTRLTVT.

In this sample, this clone turned up a few times. The chain combines TRBV6-1 with TRBJ1-2; tentative D call: TRBD1 (5 bases). The CDR3 totals 15 residues. Trimming stripped 2 bases from V and 0 bases from J, with 10 bases between. Germline assignment: CDR1 MNHNS and CDR2 SASEGT. The CDR3 nucleotides read TGTGCCAGCAGTGAAACAATGACAGCTAACTATGGCTACACCTTC. Translated, it gives CASSETMTANYGYTF.

The chain links TRBV4-2 to TRBJ1-6; D may be TRBD1 (5 bases). The CDR3 runs to 16 residues. Germline V gene data show CDR1 as LGHNA and CDR2 as YNFKEQ. Between the trimmed V and J ends, which lost 4 bases and 9 bases, there was a span of 19 bases. CDR3 sequence (DNA): TGTGCCAGCAGCCGAAGCTTGGGAGGGGACCGTTCACCCCTCCACTTT. Translation: CASSRSLGGDRSPLHF.

The V call is TRBV7-9, the J call TRBJ2-7, with D possibly being TRBD1 (7 bases). This CDR3 contains 14 residues. The germline CDR1 and CDR2 sequences are SEHNR and FQNEAQ (reference sequence). The germline V and J ends were trimmed by 5 bases and 1 base, with 12 bases remaining between them. The CDR3 nucleotides read TGTGCCAGCAGCGGAGGGGGCGAATCCTACGAGCAGTACTTC. It yields the protein CASSGGGESYEQYF.

The rearrangement links TRBV2 to TRBJ1-6, with TRBD1 identical over 10 bases. The trim removed 8 bases at V and 7 bases at J, leaving 5 bases unmatched. The CDR3 has 14 residues. The V gene's germline CDR1 is SNHLY and CDR2 FYNNEI. For the CDR3, the DNA is TGTGCCAGCGCTGGGACAGGGGTCAATTCACCCCTCCACTTT. Translation gives CASAGTGVNSPLHF.

This clone has just a few counts. The chain combines TRBV6-5 with TRBJ2-5; no definite D call. The J call may be wrong; the DNA end is better matched by TRBJ2-7. The CDR3 has 12 residues. Germline values: CDR1 MNHEY, CDR2 SVGAGI. CDR3 nucleotide sequence: TGTGCCAGCAGCTCCGTCGGCGGCGAGCAGTACTTC. Translation: CASSSVGGEQYF.

A single count supports this clone. The chain combines TRBV2 with TRBJ1-2, with D hard to call. The germline V and J ends were trimmed by 4 bases and 10 bases, with 16 bases remaining between them. This CDR3 has 13 amino acids. CDR1 SNHLY and CDR2 FYNNEI come from the germline V gene. The CDR3 DNA reads TGTGCCAGCAGTGGTAGAGTTCGGGGAGACTACACCTTC. It encodes CASSGRVRGDYTF.

The CDR3 DNA reads TGCGCCAGCAGCAACCCTAGCGGTGGATACGAGCAGTACTTC. Its translation: CASSNPSGGYEQYF. This sequence joins TRBV5-1 and TRBJ2-7; 7 bases match TRBD2. The V segment lost 4 bases and the J segment 4 bases; nucleotides outside the gene matches: 8. Germline values: CDR1 SGHRS, CDR2 YFSETQ. This CDR3 region has 14 residues.

The chain is built from TRBV9 and TRBJ2-2; TRBD1 might be the D (6 bases). Germline V CDR1 and CDR2: SGDLS, YYNGEE. Trimming took off 4 bases at V and 5 bases at J, with 18 bases between the two ends. CDR3 length: 16 amino acids. The CDR3 protein is CASSPGKQGWTGELFF. The CDR3 nucleotides read TGTGCCAGCAGCCCCGGGAAACAGGGATGGACCGGGGAGCTGTTTTTT.

This chain links TRBV6-5 with TRBJ2-3; 7 bases are shared with TRBD2. The junction had 7 bases not matched to a gene; V was cut back by 8 bases and J by 8 bases. Looked up from germline, CDR1 is MNHEY and CDR2 is SVGAGI. The CDR3 covers 12 residues. DNA of the CDR3: TGTGCCAGCGGAGAGCGGGGCGCTACGCAGTATTTT. This codes for CASGERGATQYF.

V and J are TRBV7-7 and TRBJ1-5; weak D call: TRBD1 (6 bases). There are 13 residues in the CDR3. Trimming pared 5 bases from V and 5 bases from J, leaving 10 bases between. Per the germline V gene, CDR1 is SSHAT and CDR2 is FNYEAQ (reference sequence). In nucleotides, the CDR3 is TGTGCCAGCAGCCCAGGGGCCGATCAGCCCCAGCATTTT. This codes for CASSPGADQPQHF.

The V gene is TRBV7-9, the J gene TRBJ2-1; D ambiguous. The CDR3 spans 13 residues. The ends were cut back, 5 bases at V and 2 bases at J, with 7 bases in the middle. Germline values: CDR1 SEHNR, CDR2 FQNEAQ (reference sequence). The chain's CDR3 is CASSPSTYNEQFF. In DNA, the CDR3 is TGTGCCAGCAGCCCAAGCACCTACAATGAGCAGTTCTTC.

The chain recombines TRBV2 with TRBJ2-5; D is perhaps TRBD2 (5 bases). With the DNA end fitting TRBJ2-7 better, the J assignment may be wrong. The CDR3 is 15 residues long. CDR1 and CDR2 from the germline V gene are SNHLY and FYNNEI. This CDR3 is CASRESEGRVREQYF. Here the CDR3 DNA reads TGTGCCAGCAGAGAAAGTGAGGGCCGGGTACGCGAGCAGTACTTC.

The table lists this clone with a few counts. This chain links TRBV28 with TRBJ2-1, with a possible D match to TRBD1 (5 bases). The germline V and J ends were trimmed by 2 bases and 12 bases, with 14 bases remaining between them. Germline V lookup: CDR1 MDHEN, CDR2 SYDVKM. There are 13 residues in the CDR3. The DNA for the CDR3 is TGTGCCAGCAGTTTAAACCAGGGCCCCCGGCAGTTCTTC. Protein product: CASSLNQGPRQFF.

The chain couples TRBV5-4 to TRBJ2-1; D perhaps matches TRBD1 (5 bases). The CDR3 extends over 16 amino acids. Trimming took off 0 bases at V and 0 bases at J, with 10 bases between the two ends. Germline V gene data show CDR1 as SGHNT and CDR2 as YYREEE (reference sequence). The CDR3 loop reads CASSLGGSSSYNEQFF. The CDR3 DNA follows: TGTGCCAGCAGCTTGGGGGGCTCTAGCTCCTACAATGAGCAGTTCTTC.

The chain couples TRBV5-4 to TRBJ2-7; D is perhaps TRBD2 (5 bases). Germline assignment: CDR1 SGHNT and CDR2 YYREEE (reference sequence). CDR3 length: 16 residues. Deletions cut 4 bases from V and 0 bases from J, with 17 bases between. CDR3 region: CASSPTPSGISYEQYF. Here the CDR3 DNA reads TGTGCCAGCAGCCCCACCCCCAGCGGTATCTCCTACGAGCAGTACTTC.

This clone was detected only a few times. This sequence joins TRBV19 and TRBJ1-5, with TRBD1 identical over 10 bases. J was trimmed by 2 bases and V by 6 bases; bases with no gene match: 7. The CDR3 totals 16 residues. Per the germline V gene, CDR1 is LNHDA and CDR2 is SQIVND (reference sequence). This CDR3 is CASRYGQGVGNQPQHF. CDR3 nucleotide sequence: TGTGCCAGTAGGTACGGACAGGGGGTTGGCAATCAGCCCCAGCATTTT.

The genes are TRBV11-2 and TRBJ2-3; TRBD2 matches at 7 bases. The CDR3 is 11 residues long. Germline CDR1 SGHAT, CDR2 FQNNGV. V shed 1 base, J shed 14 bases, and the junction held 3 bases outside the gene matches. CDR3 sequence reads: CASSLGLARYF. CDR3 in DNA: TGTGCCAGCAGCTTAGGACTAGCTCGGTATTTT.